This TCR beta chain derives from a study of vaccination effects on CD4 cells after COVID-19. For this clone: Its antigen is still unknown.

Generated by immunoSEQ multiplex PCR, the TCRdb table keeps only in-frame clones and is missing some. The table lists roughly 41,000 clones, approximately 68% of them singletons. Before sequencing, viral peptide pools were used by the ViraFEST assay to expand antigen-specific CD4+ T cells. Researchers isolated CD4+ T cells once approximately ten days of culture had elapsed. Each vaccine recipient was nucleocapsid antibody negative and had no prior SARS-CoV-2 infection. Germline trimming cut 4 bases from V and 2 bases from J; bases unmatched to any gene: 4. This CDR3 has 14 residues. Per germline, CDR1 MNHEY and CDR2 SVGAGI.

V is TRBV6-5 and J is TRBJ2-5; 7 bases line up with TRBD1. The TCR originated in a human donor who received a COVID-19 vaccine. The source material was CD4+ T cells from PBMCs cultured with HCoV-OC43 spike peptides, sampled before COVID-19 vaccination. Specified subset: HCoV-OC43 spike overlapping peptide pool stimulation. The CDR3 is CASSLGQKQETQYF. The CDR3 DNA sequence: TGTGCCAGCAGTTTGGGACAGAAACAAGAGACCCAGTACTTC.